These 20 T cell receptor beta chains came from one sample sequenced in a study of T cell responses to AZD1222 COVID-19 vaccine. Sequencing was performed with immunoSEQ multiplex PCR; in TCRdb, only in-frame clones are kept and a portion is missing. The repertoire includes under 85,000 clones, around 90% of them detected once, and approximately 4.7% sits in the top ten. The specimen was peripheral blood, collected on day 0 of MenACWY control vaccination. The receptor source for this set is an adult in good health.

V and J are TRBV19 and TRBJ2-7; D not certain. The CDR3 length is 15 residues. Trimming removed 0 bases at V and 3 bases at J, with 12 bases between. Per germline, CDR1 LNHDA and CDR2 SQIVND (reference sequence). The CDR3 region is CASSIDNSPFYEQYF. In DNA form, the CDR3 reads TGTGCCAGTAGTATAGATAACAGTCCGTTCTACGAGCAGTACTTC.

Here the CDR3 DNA reads TGTGCCAGCAGCTTACTGGACAGCCTCCCCTATGGCTACACCTTC. Its protein is CASSLLDSLPYGYTF. V is TRBV7-9 and J is TRBJ1-2; D may be TRBD1 (6 bases). CDR1 SEHNR and CDR2 FQNEAQ come from the germline V gene (reference sequence). V was trimmed by 2 bases and J by 4 bases, leaving 14 bases between them. This CDR3 has 15 residues.

CDR3 in DNA: TGTGCCAGCAGCCTAACGGAAAAACTGTTTTTT. It encodes CASSLTEKLFF. The V call is TRBV3-1 (or the pseudogene TRBV3-2), the J call TRBJ1-4, with no clear D. This CDR3 contains 11 residues. The germline V gene has CDR1 LGHDT and CDR2 YNNKEL (reference sequence). The V end lost 4 bases, the J end lost 8 bases, and 5 bases lay between the germline ends.

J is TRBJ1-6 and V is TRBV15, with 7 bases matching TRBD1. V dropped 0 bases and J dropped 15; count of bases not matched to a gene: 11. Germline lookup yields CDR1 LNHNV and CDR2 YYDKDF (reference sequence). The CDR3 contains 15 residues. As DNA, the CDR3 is TGTGCCACCAGCAGAGATCTCGACAGGGCATCGGACCTCCACTTT. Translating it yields CATSRDLDRASDLHF. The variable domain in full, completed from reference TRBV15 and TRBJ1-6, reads DAMVIQNPRYQVTQFGKPVTLSCSQTLNHNVMYWYQQKSSQAPKLLFHYYDKDFNNEADTPDNFQSRRPNTSFCFLDIRSPGLGDTAMYLCATSRDLDRASDLHFGNGTRLTVT.

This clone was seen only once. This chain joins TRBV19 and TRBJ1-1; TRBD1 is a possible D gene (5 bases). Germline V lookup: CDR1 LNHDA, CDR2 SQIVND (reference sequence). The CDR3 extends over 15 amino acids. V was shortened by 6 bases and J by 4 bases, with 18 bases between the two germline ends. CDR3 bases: TGTGCCAGTAGCTACCGGGACGGACGTGGCACTGAAGCTTTCTTT. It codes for CASSYRDGRGTEAFF.

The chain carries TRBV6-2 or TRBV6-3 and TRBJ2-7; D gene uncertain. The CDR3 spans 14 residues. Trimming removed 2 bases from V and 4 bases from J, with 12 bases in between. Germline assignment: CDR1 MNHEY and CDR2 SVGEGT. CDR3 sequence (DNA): TGTGCCAGCAGTTACGGCGGCTTACGTTACGAGCAGTACTTC. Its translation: CASSYGGLRYEQYF.

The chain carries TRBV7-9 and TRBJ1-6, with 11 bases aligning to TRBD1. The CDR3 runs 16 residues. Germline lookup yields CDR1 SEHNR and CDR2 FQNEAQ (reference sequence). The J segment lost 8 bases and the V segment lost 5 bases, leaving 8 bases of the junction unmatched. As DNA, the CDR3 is TGTGCCAGCAGCCCCTGGACAGGGGGCGTTGATTCACCCCTCCACTTT. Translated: CASSPWTGGVDSPLHF. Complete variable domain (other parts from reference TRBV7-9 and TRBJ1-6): DTGVSQNPRHKITKRGQNVTFRCDPISEHNRLYWYRQTLGQGPEFLTYFQNEAQLEKSRLLSDRFSAERPKGSFSTLEIQRTEQGDSAMYLCASSPWTGGVDSPLHFGNGTRLTVT.

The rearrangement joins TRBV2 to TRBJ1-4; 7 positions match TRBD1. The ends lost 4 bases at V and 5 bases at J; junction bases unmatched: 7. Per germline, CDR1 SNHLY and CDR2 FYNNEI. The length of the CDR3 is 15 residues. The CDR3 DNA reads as TGTGCCAGCAGTGGAAAGGGGGCCGCGAATGAAAAACTGTTTTTT. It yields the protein CASSGKGAANEKLFF.

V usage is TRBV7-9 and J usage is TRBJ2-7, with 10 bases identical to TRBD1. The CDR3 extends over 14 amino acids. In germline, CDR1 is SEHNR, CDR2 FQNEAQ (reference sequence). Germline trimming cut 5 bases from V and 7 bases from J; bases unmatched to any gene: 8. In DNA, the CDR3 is TGTGCCAGCAGCCGCGGGGACAGGGGCTTTGAGCAGTACTTC. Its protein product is CASSRGDRGFEQYF. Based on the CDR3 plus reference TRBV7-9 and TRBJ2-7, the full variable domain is DTGVSQNPRHKITKRGQNVTFRCDPISEHNRLYWYRQTLGQGPEFLTYFQNEAQLEKSRLLSDRFSAERPKGSFSTLEIQRTEQGDSAMYLCASSRGDRGFEQYFGPGTRLTVT.

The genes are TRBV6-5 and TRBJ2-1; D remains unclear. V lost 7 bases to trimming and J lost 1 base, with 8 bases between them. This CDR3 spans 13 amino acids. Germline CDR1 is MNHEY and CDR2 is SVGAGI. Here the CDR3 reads CASTETSYNEQFF. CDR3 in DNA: TGTGCCAGCACGGAGACATCCTACAATGAGCAGTTCTTC.

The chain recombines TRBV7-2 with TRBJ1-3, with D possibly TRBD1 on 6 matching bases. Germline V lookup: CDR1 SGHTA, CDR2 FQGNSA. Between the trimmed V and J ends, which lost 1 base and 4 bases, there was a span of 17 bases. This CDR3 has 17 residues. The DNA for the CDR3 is TGTGCCAGCAGCTTAGACTCGAACAGGGCGGGAGGAAACACCATATATTTT. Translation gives CASSLDSNRAGGNTIYF.

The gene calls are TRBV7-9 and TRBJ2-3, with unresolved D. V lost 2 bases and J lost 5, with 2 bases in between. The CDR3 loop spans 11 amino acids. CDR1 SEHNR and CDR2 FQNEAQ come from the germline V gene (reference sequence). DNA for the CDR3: TGTGCCAGCAGCTTATTAGATACGCAGTATTTT. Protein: CASSLLDTQYF.

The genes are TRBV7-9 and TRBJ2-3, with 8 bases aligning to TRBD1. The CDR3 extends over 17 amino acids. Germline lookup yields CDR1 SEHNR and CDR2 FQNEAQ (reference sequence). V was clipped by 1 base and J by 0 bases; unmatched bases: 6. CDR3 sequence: CASSLGTGGSSTDTQYF. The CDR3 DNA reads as TGTGCCAGCAGCTTAGGCACAGGGGGTAGTAGCACAGATACGCAGTATTTT. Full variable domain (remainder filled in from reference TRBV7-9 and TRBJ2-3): DTGVSQNPRHKITKRGQNVTFRCDPISEHNRLYWYRQTLGQGPEFLTYFQNEAQLEKSRLLSDRFSAERPKGSFSTLEIQRTEQGDSAMYLCASSLGTGGSSTDTQYFGPGTRLTVL.

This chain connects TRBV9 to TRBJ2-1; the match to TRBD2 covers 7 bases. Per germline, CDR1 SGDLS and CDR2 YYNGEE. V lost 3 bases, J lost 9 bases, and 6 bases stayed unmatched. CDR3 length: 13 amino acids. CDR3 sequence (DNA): TGTGCCAGCAGCGCTGCAACGGGGGGTGAGCAGTTCTTC. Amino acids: CASSAATGGEQFF.

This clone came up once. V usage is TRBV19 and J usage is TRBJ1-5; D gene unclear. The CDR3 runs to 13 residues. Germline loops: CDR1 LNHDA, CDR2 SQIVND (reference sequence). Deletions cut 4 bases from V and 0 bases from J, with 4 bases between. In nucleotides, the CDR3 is TGTGCCAGTAGTAAAGATAGCAATCAGCCCCAGCATTTT. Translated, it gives CASSKDSNQPQHF.

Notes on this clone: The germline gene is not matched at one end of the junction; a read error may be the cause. CDR3 sequence (DNA): TGCAGCGTCGAAGAGAGGAACACTGAAGCTTTCTTT. As protein: CSVEERNTEAFF. J is TRBJ1-1 and V is TRBV29-1, with D uncertain. Germline values: CDR1 SQVTM, CDR2 ANQGSEA. The CDR3 is 12 residues long.

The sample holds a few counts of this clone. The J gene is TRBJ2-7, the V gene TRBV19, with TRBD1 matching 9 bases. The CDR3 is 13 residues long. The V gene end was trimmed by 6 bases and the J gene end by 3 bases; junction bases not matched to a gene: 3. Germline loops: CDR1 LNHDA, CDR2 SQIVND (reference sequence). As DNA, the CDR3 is TGTGCCAGTAGCGGACAGGGGAACTACGAGCAGTACTTC. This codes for CASSGQGNYEQYF.

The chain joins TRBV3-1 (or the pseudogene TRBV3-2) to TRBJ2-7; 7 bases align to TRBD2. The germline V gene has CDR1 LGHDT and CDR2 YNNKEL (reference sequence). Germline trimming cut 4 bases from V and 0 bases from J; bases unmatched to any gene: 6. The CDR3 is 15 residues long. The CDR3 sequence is CASSPGLQSSYEQYF. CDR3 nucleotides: TGTGCCAGCAGCCCGGGACTACAGAGCTCCTACGAGCAGTACTTC.

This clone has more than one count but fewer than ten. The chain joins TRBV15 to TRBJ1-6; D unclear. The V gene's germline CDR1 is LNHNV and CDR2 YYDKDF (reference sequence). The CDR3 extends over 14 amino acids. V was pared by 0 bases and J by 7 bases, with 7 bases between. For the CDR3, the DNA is TGTGCCACCAGCAGAGATCCAAAAAATTCACCCCTCCACTTT. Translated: CATSRDPKNSPLHF.

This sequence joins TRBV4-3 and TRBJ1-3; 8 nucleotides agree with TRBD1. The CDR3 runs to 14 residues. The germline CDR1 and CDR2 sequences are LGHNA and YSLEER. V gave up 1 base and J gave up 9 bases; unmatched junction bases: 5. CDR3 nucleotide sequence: TGCGCCAGCAGCCAAGGTGGACAGGGAGCCACCATATATTTT. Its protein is CASSQGGQGATIYF.